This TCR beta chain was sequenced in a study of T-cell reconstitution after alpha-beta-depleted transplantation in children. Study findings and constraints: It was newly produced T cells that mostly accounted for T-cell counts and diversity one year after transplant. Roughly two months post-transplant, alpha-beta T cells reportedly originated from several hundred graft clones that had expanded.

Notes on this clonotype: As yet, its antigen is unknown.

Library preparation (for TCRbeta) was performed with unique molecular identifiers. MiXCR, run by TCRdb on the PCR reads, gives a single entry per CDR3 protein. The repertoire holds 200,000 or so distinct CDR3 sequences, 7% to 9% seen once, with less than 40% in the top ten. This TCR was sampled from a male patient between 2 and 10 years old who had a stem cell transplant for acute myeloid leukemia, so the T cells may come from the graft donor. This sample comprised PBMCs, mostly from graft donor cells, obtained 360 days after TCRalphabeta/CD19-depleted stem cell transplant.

This CDR3 reads CASSLSRLSTDTQYF. CDR3 in DNA: TGTGCCAGCAGCTTATCAAGGCTGAGCACAGATACGCAGTATTTT. The chain links TRBV7-9 to TRBJ2-3; D gene unclear. The CDR3 loop spans 15 amino acids. The V and J ends lost 2 bases and 0 bases respectively, with 9 bases between them. CDR1 SEHNR and CDR2 FQNEAQ come from the germline V gene (reference sequence). The entire variable domain, with the rest obtained from reference TRBV7-9 and TRBJ2-3, is as follows: DTGVSQNPRHKITKRGQNVTFRCDPISEHNRLYWYRQTLGQGPEFLTYFQNEAQLEKSRLLSDRFSAERPKGSFSTLEIQRTEQGDSAMYLCASSLSRLSTDTQYFGPGTRLTVL.